This T cell receptor (beta chain) came from a study of T-cell memory formation after mild COVID-19. Turning to the study itself: Each donor largely had its own TCR clusters.

Study results and caveats: From day 15 to 85, contracting clones were balanced between CD4 and CD8, whereas later expanders leaned toward CD4+.

The CDR3 sequence is 14 residues long. V was cut by 0 bases and J by 6 bases, with 11 bases left in between. Per the germline V gene, CDR1 is SGHRS and CDR2 is YFSETQ. TCRdb ran MiXCR on the 5' RACE reads and lists one entry per CDR3 protein. Of about 260,000 distinct CDR3 sequences detected, roughly 8% appear once; the ten largest clones hold 20% to 25%. This clonotype was detected ten times or more. Its antigen is not identified. The gene calls are TRBV5-1 and TRBJ2-3; D is uncertain. The clonotype comes from a young man who had mild COVID-19 (a few samples of this study predate the infection). Cell type and time point are not known. Sequencing was carried out using PBMCs or a T cell subset sorted from them (not recorded which). This CDR3 reads CASSLADLGDTQYF. In nucleotides, the CDR3 is TGCGCCAGCAGCTTGGCTGACCTCGGGGATACGCAGTATTTT.